This passage covers 14 T cell receptor beta chains from one sample sequenced in a study of PD-L1 blockade in urothelial cancer. Clones were sequenced by immunoSEQ multiplex PCR, and TCRdb holds only the in-frame ones, with some missing. The table has about 100,000 clones, around 90% seen once. Material: PBMCs, obtained around atezolizumab (anti-PD-L1) treatment. Source of these receptors: an elderly woman with urothelial cancer.

The rearrangement links TRBV6-5 to TRBJ1-1; TRBD1 might be the D (5 bases). V was clipped by 2 bases and J by 6 bases, with 13 bases between them. The CDR3 runs 14 residues. The germline V gene encodes CDR1 MNHEY and CDR2 SVGAGI. The chain's CDR3 is CASSYLAGRSEAFF. The CDR3, as DNA: TGTGCCAGCAGTTACCTGGCAGGGAGGTCTGAAGCTTTCTTT.

This clone turned up a few times. The chain joins TRBV28 to TRBJ2-7, with D possibly matching TRBD1 (5 bases). The CDR3 loop spans 12 amino acids. Per the germline V gene, CDR1 is MDHEN and CDR2 is SYDVKM. V shed 7 bases and J shed 3 bases, with 10 bases lying between them. The DNA of the CDR3 is TGTGCCAGCACCCTGGGGCGCTACGAGCAGTACTTC. Its protein is CASTLGRYEQYF.

The rearrangement uses TRBV2 and TRBJ2-2; 7 bases are a match to TRBD1. Looked up from germline, CDR1 is SNHLY and CDR2 is FYNNEI. The CDR3 is 16 amino acids. Trimming removed 3 bases from V and 3 bases from J; junction bases left unmatched: 7. CDR3 sequence: CASSEATGKDTGELFF. In DNA, the CDR3 is TGTGCCAGCAGTGAGGCGACAGGGAAGGACACCGGGGAGCTGTTTTTT.

The chain is built from TRBV5-8 and TRBJ2-7; tentatively, D is TRBD1 (5 bases). V was trimmed by 4 bases and J by 6 bases, leaving 11 bases between them. Germline assignment: CDR1 SGHTS and CDR2 YDEGEE. The CDR3 extends over 12 amino acids. The CDR3 sequence is CASSLQEFEQYF. The DNA for the CDR3 is TGTGCCAGCAGCCTACAGGAATTCGAGCAGTACTTC.

The chain is built from TRBV27 and TRBJ2-2, with 8 bases matching TRBD2. Germline CDR1 and CDR2: MNHEY and SMNVEV (reference sequence). The CDR3 sequence is 15 residues long. V lost 6 bases and J lost 1; bases outside the gene matches: 4. CDR3 loop: CASRSGTRNTGELFF. CDR3 DNA sequence: TGTGCCAGCAGGAGTGGGACTAGGAACACCGGGGAGCTGTTTTTT.

The V gene is TRBV30, the J gene TRBJ1-1, with D uncertain. CDR3 size: 13 residues. Between the trimmed V and J ends, which lost 4 bases and 2 bases, there was a span of 11 bases. In germline, CDR1 is GTSNPN, CDR2 SVGIG (reference sequence). As DNA, the CDR3 is TGTGCCTGGATGTGGGCTTTAAACACTGAAGCTTTCTTT. This gives the protein CAWMWALNTEAFF.

V and J are TRBV30 and TRBJ1-4; tentative D call: TRBD1 (5 bases). Germline CDR1 is GTSNPN and CDR2 is SVGIG (reference sequence). This CDR3 is built from 14 residues. The V and J ends lost 8 bases and 8 bases respectively, with 21 bases between them. The CDR3: CAAGTRQRFEKLFF. The CDR3 DNA reads as TGTGCCGCCGGAACCCGACAGCGCTTCGAAAAACTGTTTTTT.

This clone was picked up one time. This chain joins TRBV7-3 and TRBJ2-5; TRBD1 is a possible D gene (6 bases). Trimming removed 5 bases at V and 2 bases at J, with 12 bases between. The germline V gene has CDR1 SGHTA and CDR2 FQGTGA. CDR3 length: 14 residues. The CDR3 region has the DNA TGTGCCAGCAGCCAACAGGGTACTCAAGAGACCCAGTACTTC. Its translation is CASSQQGTQETQYF. The full variable domain, rest sourced from reference TRBV7-3 and TRBJ2-5, is GAGVSQTPSNKVTEKGKYVELRCDPISGHTALYWYRQSLGQGPEFLIYFQGTGAADDSGLPNDRFFAVRPEGSVSTLKIQRTERGDSAVYLCASSQQGTQETQYFGPGTRLLVL.

The rearrangement links TRBV28 to TRBJ2-2, with TRBD1 matching 9 bases. CDR3 length equals 17 residues. Unmatched junction bases numbered 10, after V lost 3 bases and J lost 5 bases. CDR1 and CDR2 (germline): MDHEN, SYDVKM. The CDR3 reads CASSFLRTGEGTGELFF. The CDR3, as DNA: TGTGCCAGCAGTTTCCTTCGGACAGGGGAGGGTACCGGGGAGCTGTTTTTT.

The chain uses TRBV5-1 and TRBJ2-5; TRBD2 is a possible D gene (5 bases). The V and J ends lost 2 bases and 5 bases respectively, with 10 bases between them. CDR1 and CDR2 (germline): SGHRS, YFSETQ. This CDR3 comprises 13 residues. CDR3 nucleotides: TGCGCCAGCAGCTTCGGGGAATGGGAGACCCAGTACTTC. This gives the protein CASSFGEWETQYF.

This clone appeared a single time. V gene TRBV29-1 combines with J gene TRBJ2-1, with a possible D match to TRBD2 (5 bases). This CDR3 is built from 13 residues. CDR1 is SQVTM and CDR2 is ANQGSEA in the germline V gene. Trimming pared 6 bases from V and 6 bases from J, leaving 15 bases between. CDR3 DNA sequence: TGCAGCGTCCTAGCATTCCGGGGCAATGAGCAGTTCTTC. Its protein product is CSVLAFRGNEQFF.

V and J are TRBV6-5 and TRBJ1-2; 9 bases line up with TRBD1. The CDR3 covers 15 residues. J was trimmed by 4 bases and V by 0 bases; bases with no gene match: 3. Germline CDR1 is MNHEY and CDR2 is SVGAGI. CDR3 bases: TGTGCCAGCAGTTACTCTAAGACAGGGGGCTATGGCTACACCTTC. It translates to CASSYSKTGGYGYTF.

The chain recombines TRBV7-9 with TRBJ2-1; 9 bases agree with TRBD2. V lost 5 bases and J lost 10; bases outside the gene matches: 15. This CDR3 is 16 amino acids long. Germline loops: CDR1 SEHNR, CDR2 FQNEAQ (reference sequence). The CDR3 protein is CASSPRGGLATEEQFF. CDR3 DNA sequence: TGTGCCAGCAGCCCGAGAGGGGGACTAGCTACGGAAGAGCAGTTCTTC.

The chain links TRBV28 to TRBJ2-3, with a tentative D call TRBD1 (6 bases). The CDR3 covers 14 residues. Germline CDR1 MDHEN, CDR2 SYDVKM. V dropped 7 bases and J dropped 0 bases, with 11 bases sitting between them. The CDR3 loop is CASTLTGSTDTQYF. CDR3 coding DNA: TGTGCCAGCACCCTGACAGGCAGCACAGATACGCAGTATTTT. Full variable domain (outside the CDR3, taken from reference TRBV28 and TRBJ2-3): DVKVTQSSRYLVKRTGEKVFLECVQDMDHENMFWYRQDPGLGLRLIYFSYDVKMKEKGDIPEGYSVSREKKERFSLILESASTNQTSMYLCASTLTGSTDTQYFGPGTRLTVL.